This T cell receptor (beta chain) appears in the sequencing data of a study of blood T cell repertoires in COVID-19. About the research overall: The United States, Italy and Spain provided the acute and convalescent COVID-19 samples.

Enrollees, about 18 to 90 years old, lived in 25 or so US areas. Some clones are missing from TCRdb's copy, which holds only in-frame ones; the method was immunoSEQ multiplex PCR. The sample has approximately 140,000 clones; roughly 80% are singletons. Many counts were recorded for this clone. Trimming pared 1 base from V and 4 bases from J, leaving 8 bases between. The CDR3 sequence is 14 residues long. Germline CDR1 reads LGHNA; CDR2 reads YNFKEQ. This receptor was identified in a man aged 40-50 years with acute COVID-19. The sequenced sample was PBMCs or T cells enriched from blood (not recorded which). The rearrangement links TRBV4-2 to TRBJ1-5; D perhaps matches TRBD1 (6 bases). The CDR3 loop reads CASSQGTENQPQHF. The DNA of the CDR3 is TGTGCCAGCAGCCAAGGGACAGAAAATCAGCCCCAGCATTTT.